The sequence of this T cell receptor beta chain was determined in a study of T cells after posttransplantation cyclophosphamide. Here immunoSEQ multiplex PCR was the method, and the copy in TCRdb shows in-frame clones only, minus some. The sample yields fewer than 40,000 clones, about 89% seen once. The naive gate required viable CD3+CD4+ or CD3+CD8+ cells with CCR7+CD45RA+CD45RO-CD95-CD27+CD28+ phenotype. The related graft donor's blood sample was taken on the day of bone marrow donation. The sequencing input was naive CD4+ T cells sorted from PBMCs. This receptor was taken from a woman aged 55-75 years in good health, CMV-negative, and a related stem cell transplant donor.

For the CDR3, the DNA is TGTGCCAGCAGCTTGATACAGGGGGCAACTGAAGCTTTCTTT. As protein: CASSLIQGATEAFF. The J gene is TRBJ1-1, the V gene TRBV7-2, with 9 bases aligning to TRBD1. The CDR3 has 14 amino acids. In germline, CDR1 is SGHTA, CDR2 FQGNSA. J gave up 5 bases and V 3 bases, and 4 bases lay outside the gene matches.